This record concerns one T cell receptor (beta chain) sequence. Antigen: not known. The data were obtained in a study of beta chain features in type 1 diabetes. Naive, central memory, regulatory and stem cell-like memory cells within the CD4+ compartment were sorted using CD45RO/CCR7/CD25/CD127/CD95/CD27. Purity of each sorted population was above 95%. Trimming shortened V by 7 bases and J by 0 bases, and 10 bases separated the two germline ends. The CDR3 sequence is 14 residues long. Looked up from germline, CDR1 is MNHNS and CDR2 is SASEGT. Study-wide points: The study found moderately but significantly shorter TCRB CDR3s in all four CD4+ subsets of Type 1 diabetes patients. A PCR bias possibly favoring shorter templates would apply equally to patients and controls.

Reverse transcription of all isolated RNA meant that expressed TCRB transcripts were sequenced. Sequenced by immunoSEQ multiplex PCR; TCRdb stores in-frame clones only, minus some. The data hold hundreds of thousands of clones, with around 68% observed a single time. The material sequenced was naive CD4+ T cells from blood. V gene TRBV6-1 combines with J gene TRBJ2-1, with D perhaps TRBD2 (5 bases). This receptor was identified in a young man in good health. CDR3 sequence reads: CASIETNSYNEQFF. In DNA form, the CDR3 reads TGTGCCAGCATTGAGACTAACTCCTACAATGAGCAGTTCTTC.